The clone carrying this TCR beta chain was seen only a few times. Its specificity is unknown. This specimen belongs to a study of cytomegalovirus exposure and HLA in healthy donors. Study outcomes and limitations: Later analysis identified 16,951 TCR beta sequences associated with HLA alleles, using a false discovery rate threshold of 0.05.

60 Vbeta and 13 Jbeta primers were used in PCR. The assay was immunoSEQ multiplex PCR, and TCRdb's table has in-frame clones only and misses some. The table records some 140,000 clones, more than 75% of them present only once. This TCR was recovered from a man aged 30-40 years in good health and CMV-seronegative. The source material was PBMCs.

This chain's CDR3 is CASSRVEAFF. CDR3 nucleotides: TGTGCCAGCAGTCGGGTGGAAGCTTTCTTT. This chain connects TRBV28 to TRBJ1-1; D is unresolved. The CDR3 is made up of 10 amino acids. Germline lookup yields CDR1 MDHEN and CDR2 SYDVKM. The V end was cut by 5 bases, the J end by 8 bases, with 6 bases between.